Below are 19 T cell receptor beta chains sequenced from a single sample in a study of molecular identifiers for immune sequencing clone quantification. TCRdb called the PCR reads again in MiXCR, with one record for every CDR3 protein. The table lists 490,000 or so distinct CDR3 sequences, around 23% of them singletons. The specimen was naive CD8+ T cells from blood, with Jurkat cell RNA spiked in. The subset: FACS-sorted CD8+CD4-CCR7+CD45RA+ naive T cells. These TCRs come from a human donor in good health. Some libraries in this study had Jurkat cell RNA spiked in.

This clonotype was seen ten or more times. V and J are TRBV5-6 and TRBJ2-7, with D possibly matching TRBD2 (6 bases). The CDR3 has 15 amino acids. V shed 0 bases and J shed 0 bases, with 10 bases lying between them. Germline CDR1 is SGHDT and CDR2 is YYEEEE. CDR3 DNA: TGTGCCAGCAGCTTGGGCCCGGACTACTCCTACGAGCAGTACTTC. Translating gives CASSLGPDYSYEQYF.

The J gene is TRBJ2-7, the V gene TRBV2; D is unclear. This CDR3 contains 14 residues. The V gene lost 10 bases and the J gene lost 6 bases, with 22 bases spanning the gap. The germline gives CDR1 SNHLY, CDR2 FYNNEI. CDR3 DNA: TGTGCCATCATCTCCGGCAGGAGCGCTTGCGAGCAGTACTTC. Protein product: CAIISGRSACEQYF.

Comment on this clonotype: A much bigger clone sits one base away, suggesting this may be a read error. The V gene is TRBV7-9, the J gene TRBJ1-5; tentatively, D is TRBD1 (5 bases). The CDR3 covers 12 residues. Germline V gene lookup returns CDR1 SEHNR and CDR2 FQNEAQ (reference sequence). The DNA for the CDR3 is TGTGCCAGCAGCTTAGGGAACGGGGGTCAGCAGTTT. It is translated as CASSLGNGGQQF. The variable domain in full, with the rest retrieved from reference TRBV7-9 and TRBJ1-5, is DTGVSQNPRHKITKRGQNVTFRCDPISEHNRLYWYRQTLGQGPEFLTYFQNEAQLEKSRLLSDRFSAERPKGSFSTLEIQRTEQGDSAMYLCASSLGNGGQQFGDGTRLSIL.

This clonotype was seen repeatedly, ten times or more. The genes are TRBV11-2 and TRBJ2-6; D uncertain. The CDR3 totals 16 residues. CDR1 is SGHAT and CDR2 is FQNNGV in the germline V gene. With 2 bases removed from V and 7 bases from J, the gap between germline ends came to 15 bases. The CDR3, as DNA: TGTGCCAGCAGCTTATACGGGCAAGTTGGAGCCAACGTCCTGACTTTC. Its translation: CASSLYGQVGANVLTF.

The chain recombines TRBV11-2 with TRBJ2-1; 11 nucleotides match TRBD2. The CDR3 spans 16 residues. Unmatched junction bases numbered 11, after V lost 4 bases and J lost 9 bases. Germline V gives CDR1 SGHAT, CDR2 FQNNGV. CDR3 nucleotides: TGTGCCAGCAGCTCACTACTAGCGGGAGAGAACAGTGAGCAGTTCTTC. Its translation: CASSSLLAGENSEQFF.

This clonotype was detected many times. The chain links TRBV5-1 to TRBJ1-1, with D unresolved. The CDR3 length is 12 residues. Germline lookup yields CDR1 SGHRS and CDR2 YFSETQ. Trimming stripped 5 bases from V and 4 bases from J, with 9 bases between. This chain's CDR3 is CASSAGSTEAFF. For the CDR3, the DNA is TGCGCCAGCAGTGCGGGTAGCACTGAAGCTTTCTTT.

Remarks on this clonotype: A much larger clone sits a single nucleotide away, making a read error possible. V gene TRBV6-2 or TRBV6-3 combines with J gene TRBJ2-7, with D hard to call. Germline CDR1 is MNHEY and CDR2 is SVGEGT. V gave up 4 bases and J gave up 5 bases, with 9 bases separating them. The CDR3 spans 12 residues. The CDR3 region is CASSCLGHEQYF. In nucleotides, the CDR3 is TGTGCCAGCAGTTGCTTGGGCCACGAGCAGTACTTC.

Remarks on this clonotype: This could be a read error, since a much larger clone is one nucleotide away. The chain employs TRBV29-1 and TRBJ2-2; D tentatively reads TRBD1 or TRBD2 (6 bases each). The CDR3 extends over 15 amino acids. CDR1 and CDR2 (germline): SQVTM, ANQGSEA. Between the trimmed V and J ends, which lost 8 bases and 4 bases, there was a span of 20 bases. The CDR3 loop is CSLCPEGGVTGELFF. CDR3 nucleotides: TGCAGCCTCTGTCCGGAGGGGGGTGTCACCGGGGAGCTGTTTTTT.

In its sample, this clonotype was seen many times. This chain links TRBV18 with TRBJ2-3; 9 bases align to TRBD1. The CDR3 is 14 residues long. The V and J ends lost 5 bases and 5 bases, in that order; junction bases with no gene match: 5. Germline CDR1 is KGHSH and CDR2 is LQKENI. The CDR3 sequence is CASSTGQGLDTQYF. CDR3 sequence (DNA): TGTGCCAGCTCAACGGGACAGGGCCTAGATACGCAGTATTTT.

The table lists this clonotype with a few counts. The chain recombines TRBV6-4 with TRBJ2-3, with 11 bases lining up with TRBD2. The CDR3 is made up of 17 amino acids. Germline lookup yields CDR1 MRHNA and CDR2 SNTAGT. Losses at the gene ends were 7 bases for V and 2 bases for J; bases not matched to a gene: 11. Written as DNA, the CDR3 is TGTGCCAGCACTAGCGGGAGGCCTCCTATTTTCACAGATACGCAGTATTTT. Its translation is CASTSGRPPIFTDTQYF.

CDR3 region: CSARDEGAAWEQYF. The CDR3 nucleotides read TGCAGTGCTAGAGATGAGGGCGCTGCGTGGGAGCAGTACTTC. V usage is TRBV20-1 and J usage is TRBJ2-7, with D perhaps matching TRBD2 (5 bases). V shed 0 bases and J shed 7 bases, with 16 bases lying between them. The CDR3 loop spans 14 amino acids. CDR1 is DFQATT, CDR2 SNEGSKA, per germline (reference sequence).

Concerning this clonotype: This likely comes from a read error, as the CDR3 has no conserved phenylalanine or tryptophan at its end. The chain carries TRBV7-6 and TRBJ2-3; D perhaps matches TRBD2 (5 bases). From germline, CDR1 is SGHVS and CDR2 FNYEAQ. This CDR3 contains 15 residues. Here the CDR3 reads CASSRLASFADPQYV. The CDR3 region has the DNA TGTGCCAGCAGCCGCCTGGCTAGCTTCGCAGATCCGCAGTATGTT.

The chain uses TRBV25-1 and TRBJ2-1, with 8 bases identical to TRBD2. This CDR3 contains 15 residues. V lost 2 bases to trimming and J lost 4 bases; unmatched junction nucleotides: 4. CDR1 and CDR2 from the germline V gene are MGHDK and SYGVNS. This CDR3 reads CASSETSGCYNEQFF. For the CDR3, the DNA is TGTGCCAGCAGTGAAACTAGCGGTTGTTACAATGAGCAGTTCTTC.

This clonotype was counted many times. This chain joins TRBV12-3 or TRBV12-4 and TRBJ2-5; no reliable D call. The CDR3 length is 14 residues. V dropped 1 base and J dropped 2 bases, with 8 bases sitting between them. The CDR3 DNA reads TGTGCCAGCAGTTTAGGACTTCGGCAAGAGACCCAGTACTTC. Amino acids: CASSLGLRQETQYF.

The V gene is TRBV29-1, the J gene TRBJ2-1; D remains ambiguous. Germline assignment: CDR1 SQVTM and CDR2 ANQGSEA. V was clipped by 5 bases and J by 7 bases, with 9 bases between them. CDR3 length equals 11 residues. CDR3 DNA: TGCAGCGTTTTCTCTGGGAATGAGCAGTTCTTC. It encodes CSVFSGNEQFF.

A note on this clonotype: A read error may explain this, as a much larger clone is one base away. As DNA, the CDR3 is TGCGGAGGGGGGCCGACAGATACGCTGTATTTT. This translates into CGGGPTDTLYF. This chain links TRBV20-1 with TRBJ2-3, with D perhaps TRBD1 or TRBD2 (6 bases each). CDR1 is DFQATT and CDR2 is SNEGSKA in the germline V gene (reference sequence). The CDR3 sequence is 11 residues long.

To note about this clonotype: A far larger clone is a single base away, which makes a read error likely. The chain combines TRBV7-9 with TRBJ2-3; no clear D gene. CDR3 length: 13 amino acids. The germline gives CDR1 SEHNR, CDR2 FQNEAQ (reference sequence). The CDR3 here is CASSSSSTDTQCF. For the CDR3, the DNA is TGTGCCAGCAGCTCCTCCTCCACAGATACGCAGTGTTTT.

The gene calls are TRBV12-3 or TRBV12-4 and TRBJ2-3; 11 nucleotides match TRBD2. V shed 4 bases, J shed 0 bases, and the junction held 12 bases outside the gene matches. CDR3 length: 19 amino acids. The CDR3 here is CASSSYATSGAPSTDTQYF. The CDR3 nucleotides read TGTGCCAGCAGTTCATATGCGACTAGCGGGGCTCCTAGCACAGATACGCAGTATTTT.

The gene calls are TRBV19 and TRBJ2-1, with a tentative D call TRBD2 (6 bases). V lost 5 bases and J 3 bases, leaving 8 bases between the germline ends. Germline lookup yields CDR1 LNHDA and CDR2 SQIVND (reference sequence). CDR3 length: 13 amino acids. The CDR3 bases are TGTGCCAGTAGTGGCGGGAACTACAATGAGCAGTTCTTC. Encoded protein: CASSGGNYNEQFF. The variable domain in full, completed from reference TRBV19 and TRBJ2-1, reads DGGITQSPKYLFRKEGQNVTLSCEQNLNHDAMYWYRQDPGQGLRLIYYSQIVNDFQKGDIAEGYSVSREKKESFPLTVTSAQKNPTAFYLCASSGGNYNEQFFGPGTRLTVL.